This T cell receptor (beta chain) derives from a study of CD4 and CD8 cells across lung adenocarcinoma regions. Samples came from patients with localized non-small cell lung adenocarcinoma. This CDR3 is 14 amino acids long. Per the germline V gene, CDR1 is MNHGY and CDR2 is SAAAGT. TCRdb re-called the PCR reads through MiXCR, storing one row per CDR3 protein. Among around 20,000 distinct CDR3 sequences listed, 46% were seen once. Regarding this clonotype: The junction differs from germline at one of its ends, possibly a read error.

The sequenced sample consisted of CD4+ T cells from the margin of a lung tumor. The V and J genes are TRBV6-8 and TRBJ2-3, with D maybe TRBD1 (6 bases). The end of the DNA fits TRBJ2-7 better, so the J call may be wrong. The TCR was taken from a male donor with lung adenocarcinoma. The CD4 and CD8 labels of this study may be unreliable. The CDR3 reads CAGRALGAKDTQYF. The CDR3 coding sequence is TGTGCCGGCAGGGCCCTGGGGGCCAAAGATACGCAGTACTTC.